The clone carrying this T cell receptor beta chain is medium-sized (0.01 to 0.1%) by share. Its antigen is currently unknown. The CDR3 runs to 15 residues. The junction had 5 bases not matched to a gene; V was cut back by 4 bases and J by 0 bases. CDR1 and CDR2 (germline): SGHNT, YENEEA. This table comes from immunoSEQ multiplex PCR, and its TCRdb copy is limited to in-frame clones, with some not included. The data contain a few thousand clones, roughly 24% of them seen just once; the ten biggest clones take up 7.5% to 9.5%. The data are from a study of T cells in localized non-small cell lung cancer. Study-level findings and limits: Those with higher blood T cell density had longer overall survival. Adjacent uninvolved lung had the highest clonality, suggesting focused antigen responses.

V and J are TRBV11-3 and TRBJ1-1, with 7 positions matching TRBD1. The sequence was collected from a female donor of 60 years or more with stage II lung adenocarcinoma. Material: lung tumor tissue, obtained before any cancer treatment. The CDR3, as DNA: TGTGCCAGCAGCTCGAGGACAGGCTTGAACACTGAAGCTTTCTTT. It specifies CASSSRTGLNTEAFF.